Listed here are 32 T cell receptor beta chains from one sample, sequenced in a study of T-cell memory formation after mild COVID-19. TCRdb called the 5' RACE reads again in MiXCR, with one record for every CDR3 protein. This sample has some 320,000 distinct CDR3 sequences, with roughly an eighth found just once. Source material: PBMCs or a T cell subset sorted from them (not recorded which). These receptor sequences come from a man aged 18 to 29 who had mild COVID-19 (a few samples of this study predate the infection). Cell type and time point are not known.

V usage is TRBV6-2 or TRBV6-3 and J usage is TRBJ2-5, with 14 bases lining up with TRBD2. The length of the CDR3 is 16 residues. J was trimmed by 3 bases and V by 6 bases; bases with no gene match: 6. The germline V gene encodes CDR1 MNHEY and CDR2 SVGEGT. CDR3 sequence: CASSYGLAGGEETQYF. The CDR3 nucleotides are TGTGCCAGCAGCTACGGACTAGCGGGGGGCGAAGAGACCCAGTACTTC.

This clonotype was seen a few times. The chain carries TRBV9 and TRBJ1-2; D is undetermined. The CDR3 is made up of 12 amino acids. Trimming took off 7 bases at V and 5 bases at J, with 12 bases between the two ends. Germline values: CDR1 SGDLS, CDR2 YYNGEE. The CDR3 DNA reads TGTGCCAGCCTCCTAGCCTCGTATGGCTACACCTTC. It is translated as CASLLASYGYTF. Combining the CDR3 with reference TRBV9 and TRBJ1-2 gives the whole variable domain DSGVTQTPKHLITATGQRVTLRCSPRSGDLSVYWYQQSLDQGLQFLIQYYNGEERAKGNILERFSAQQFPDLHSELNLSSLELGDSALYFCASLLASYGYTFGSGTRLTVV.

This clonotype was recorded at least ten times. This chain joins TRBV7-2 and TRBJ1-1; the D is unclear. V shed 5 bases and J shed 0 bases, with 16 bases lying between them. The germline CDR1 and CDR2 sequences are SGHTA and FQGNSA. The CDR3 runs 16 residues. The CDR3 nucleotides read TGTGCCAGCAGCCCTCGGGGTACCGGGATGAACACTGAAGCTTTCTTT. It translates to CASSPRGTGMNTEAFF. Full variable domain (remainder filled in from reference TRBV7-2 and TRBJ1-1): GAGVSQSPSNKVTEKGKDVELRCDPISGHTALYWYRQSLGQGLEFLIYFQGNSAPDKSGLPSDRFSAERTGGSVSTLTIQRTQQEDSAVYLCASSPRGTGMNTEAFFGQGTRLTVV.

V usage is TRBV9 and J usage is TRBJ2-2; 9 nucleotides align to TRBD2. J was trimmed by 7 bases and V by 0 bases; bases with no gene match: 7. The CDR3 runs to 16 residues. CDR1 is SGDLS and CDR2 is YYNGEE in the germline V gene. The CDR3 reads CASSVGASGDYGELFF. CDR3 bases: TGTGCCAGCAGCGTAGGGGCTAGCGGGGATTACGGGGAGCTGTTTTTT.

This clonotype was seen a few times. The gene calls are TRBV13 and TRBJ1-1; no reliable D call. In germline, CDR1 is PRHDT, CDR2 FYEKMQ (reference sequence). V gave up 2 bases and J gave up 8 bases, with 6 bases separating them. CDR3 length equals 11 residues. CDR3: CASSLKMEAFF. The CDR3, as DNA: TGTGCCAGCAGCTTAAAGATGGAAGCTTTCTTT.

The J gene is TRBJ2-5, the V gene TRBV30; a weak D match, TRBD2 (7 bases). Trimming shortened V by 0 bases and J by 0 bases, and 14 bases separated the two germline ends. CDR3 length equals 16 residues. Germline values: CDR1 GTSNPN, CDR2 SVGIG (reference sequence). CDR3 sequence reads: CAWSVGGGLYQETQYF. CDR3 nucleotide sequence: TGTGCCTGGAGTGTGGGCGGGGGCCTGTACCAAGAGACCCAGTACTTC.

This chain connects TRBV12-3 or TRBV12-4 to TRBJ2-3; 9 positions match TRBD1. V lost 7 bases, J lost 3 bases, and 5 bases stayed unmatched. This CDR3 comprises 14 residues. The CDR3, as DNA: TGTGCCAGCACGGGGGACAGGGTTACAGATACGCAGTATTTT. It encodes CASTGDRVTDTQYF.

V and J are TRBV7-3 and TRBJ2-1, with unresolved D. The CDR3 contains 15 residues. V was cut by 1 base and J by 5 bases, with 12 bases left in between. Germline-derived CDR1 and CDR2 are SGHTA and FQGTGA. The DNA of the CDR3 is TGTGCCAGCAGCTTAATGTTAGGGTTAGACAATGAGCAGTTCTTC. It specifies CASSLMLGLDNEQFF.

V usage is TRBV29-1 and J usage is TRBJ1-2; D might be TRBD1 (5 bases). Germline CDR1 SQVTM, CDR2 ANQGSEA. The CDR3 is 13 amino acids. CDR3 DNA sequence: TGCACCGCTACTATTAGCAGGGACTATGGCTACACCTTC. Translated: CTATISRDYGYTF.

This clonotype turned up a few times. The chain recombines TRBV7-2 with TRBJ1-5; TRBD1 agrees at 7 bases. Germline trimming cut 1 base from V and 6 bases from J; bases unmatched to any gene: 3. CDR3 size: 14 residues. Germline CDR1 and CDR2: SGHTA and FQGNSA. DNA for the CDR3: TGTGCCAGCAGCTTAGGAGGGGGCGGTCAGCCCCAGCATTTT. Protein: CASSLGGGGQPQHF.

The chain couples TRBV7-3 to TRBJ2-5; possible D gene TRBD2, 6 bases. The CDR3 runs 14 residues. V shed 5 bases and J shed 4 bases, with 14 bases lying between them. Germline CDR1 and CDR2: SGHTA and FQGTGA. The CDR3 here is CASSPTRSGETQYF. The CDR3 DNA sequence: TGTGCCAGCAGCCCGACTAGATCGGGAGAGACCCAGTACTTC.

This clonotype was seen many times. V and J are TRBV20-1 and TRBJ2-3, with D perhaps matching TRBD1 (7 bases). In germline, CDR1 is DFQATT, CDR2 SNEGSKA (reference sequence). Trimming stripped 6 bases from V and 7 bases from J, with 17 bases between. CDR3 length: 13 amino acids. The CDR3 is CSAFQGGPNTQYF. The CDR3 bases are TGCAGTGCGTTCCAGGGGGGACCCAATACGCAGTATTTT.

This clonotype has just a few counts. This chain links TRBV20-1 with TRBJ1-6; 8 nucleotides agree with TRBD1. With 2 bases clipped from V and 7 bases from J, the junction kept 1 base outside the gene matches. Germline assignment: CDR1 DFQATT and CDR2 SNEGSKA (reference sequence). The CDR3 contains 13 residues. CDR3 sequence (DNA): TGCAGTGCTAGACAGGGGGCAAATTCACCCCTCCACTTT. Its translation: CSARQGANSPLHF.

In its sample, this clonotype was seen a few times. The rearrangement links TRBV4-2 to TRBJ2-3; no firm D call. The CDR3 is 13 amino acids. Germline CDR1 is LGHNA and CDR2 is YNFKEQ. The V end was cut by 0 bases, the J end by 5 bases, with 6 bases between. The CDR3 coding sequence is TGTGCCAGCAGCCAAGATCCCGAAGATACGCAGTATTTT. Amino acids: CASSQDPEDTQYF.

This clonotype has just a few counts. The V call is TRBV7-9, the J call TRBJ2-1, with 8 nucleotides matching TRBD1. V gave up 5 bases and J gave up 7 bases; unmatched junction bases: 13. CDR3 length equals 16 residues. Germline CDR1 reads SEHNR; CDR2 reads FQNEAQ (reference sequence). The CDR3 sequence: CASSKLSGTGRNEQFF. Here the CDR3 DNA reads TGTGCCAGCAGCAAACTATCCGGGACAGGACGGAATGAGCAGTTCTTC.

This clonotype came up a few times. The chain is built from TRBV7-3 and TRBJ1-4, with 9 bases that match TRBD1. Losses at the gene ends were 5 bases for V and 5 bases for J; bases not matched to a gene: 6. The CDR3 consists of 15 residues. Looked up from germline, CDR1 is SGHTA and CDR2 is FQGTGA. The CDR3 DNA is TGTGCCAGCAGCCCGGGACAGGGCCCAAATGAAAAACTGTTTTTT. Protein: CASSPGQGPNEKLFF. Based on the CDR3 plus reference TRBV7-3 and TRBJ1-4, the full variable domain is GAGVSQTPSNKVTEKGKYVELRCDPISGHTALYWYRQSLGQGPEFLIYFQGTGAADDSGLPNDRFFAVRPEGSVSTLKIQRTERGDSAVYLCASSPGQGPNEKLFFGSGTQLSVL.

A few counts support this clonotype. The rearrangement uses TRBV20-1 and TRBJ2-1; 8 nucleotides line up with TRBD2. CDR3 length: 13 residues. Germline CDR1 is DFQATT and CDR2 is SNEGSKA (reference sequence). Germline trimming cut 4 bases from V and 9 bases from J; bases unmatched to any gene: 8. Written as DNA, the CDR3 is TGCAGTGCTAAAAGACTAGCGCGGATTGAGCAGTTCTTC. It is translated as CSAKRLARIEQFF.

This clonotype was counted many times. V is TRBV30 and J is TRBJ2-1, with D perhaps TRBD2 (6 bases). This CDR3 has 16 amino acids. Germline CDR1 reads GTSNPN; CDR2 reads SVGIG (reference sequence). Trimming stripped 0 bases from V and 3 bases from J, with 15 bases between. The CDR3 spells CAWSVAGTHYYNEQFF. The CDR3 DNA reads as TGTGCCTGGAGTGTAGCTGGGACTCACTACTACAATGAGCAGTTCTTC.

The gene calls are TRBV7-2 and TRBJ1-1; the D gene is possibly TRBD1 (6 bases). Germline CDR1 is SGHTA and CDR2 is FQGNSA. The CDR3 covers 11 residues. Trimming removed 2 bases at V and 11 bases at J, with 9 bases between. Here the CDR3 DNA reads TGTGCCAGCAGCTTACGGGGGGCCGCTTTCTTT. Protein sequence: CASSLRGAAFF.

This clonotype has more than one count but fewer than ten. V is TRBV24-1 and J is TRBJ2-2; 14 nucleotides align to TRBD2. The length of the CDR3 is 17 residues. The V gene end was trimmed by 8 bases and the J gene end by 2 bases; junction bases not matched to a gene: 6. Germline assignment: CDR1 KGHDR and CDR2 SFDVKD. The CDR3, as DNA: TGTGCCACCACCGGGACTAGCGGGGGCCAAAACACCGGGGAGCTGTTTTTT. Residues: CATTGTSGGQNTGELFF.

The sample holds a few counts of this clonotype. The gene calls are TRBV6-6 and TRBJ2-5, with D tentatively TRBD1 or TRBD2 (6 bases each). Germline V gene sequence: CDR1 MNHNY, CDR2 SVGAGI (reference sequence). Trimming removed 6 bases from V and 1 base from J, with 12 bases in between. The CDR3 extends over 14 amino acids. In DNA form, the CDR3 reads TGTGCCAGCAGGGGGGGCGGAGCCCAAGAGACCCAGTACTTC. Protein product: CASRGGGAQETQYF.

This sequence joins TRBV7-2 and TRBJ1-4, with no clear D. The CDR3 has 18 amino acids. V was trimmed by 5 bases and J by 0 bases, leaving 19 bases between them. Germline V gene lookup returns CDR1 SGHTA and CDR2 FQGNSA. In DNA form, the CDR3 reads TGTGCCAGCAGCCGGGCACCTTCGGGCCGAGCAACTAATGAAAAACTGTTTTTT. It translates to CASSRAPSGRATNEKLFF.

This clonotype occurred a few times. As DNA, the CDR3 is TGTGCCAGCTCACCACTGTGGGGGGCGAACACTGAAGCTTTCTTT. Its protein is CASSPLWGANTEAFF. The chain employs TRBV18 and TRBJ1-1; D might be TRBD1 (6 bases). The CDR3 is made up of 15 amino acids. Germline V gives CDR1 KGHSH, CDR2 LQKENI. The V and J ends lost 1 base and 1 base respectively, with 10 bases between them.

Ten or more counts support this clonotype. The gene calls are TRBV7-8 and TRBJ2-1; D remains ambiguous. Trimming took off 1 base at V and 10 bases at J, with 8 bases between the two ends. Germline assignment: CDR1 SGHVS and CDR2 FQNEAQ. The CDR3 is 12 amino acids. The CDR3 region has the DNA TGTGCCAGCAGCTTAGGCTCGAAAGAGCAGTTCTTC. Translated: CASSLGSKEQFF.

This sequence joins TRBV6-2 or TRBV6-3 and TRBJ2-7, with 10 nucleotides matching TRBD2. CDR1 and CDR2 (germline): MNHEY, SVGEGT. This CDR3 is built from 14 residues. Germline trimming cut 7 bases from V and 1 base from J; bases unmatched to any gene: 4. For the CDR3, the DNA is TGTGCCAGCAAAACTAGCGGGGCTTCCTACGAGCAGTACGTC. It translates to CASKTSGASYEQYV.

This CDR3 is CASSSYPLAGGNNEQFF. DNA of the CDR3: TGTGCCAGCAGTTCTTACCCTCTAGCGGGGGGTAACAATGAGCAGTTCTTC. The chain recombines TRBV27 with TRBJ2-1; TRBD2 matches at 11 bases. The CDR3 runs to 17 residues. Germline V CDR1 and CDR2: MNHEY, SMNVEV (reference sequence). V lost 4 bases to trimming and J lost 5 bases; unmatched junction nucleotides: 10.

The CDR3 DNA follows: TGCAGTGCTAGATTGGGACATTCATACGAGCAGTACTTC. Translation: CSARLGHSYEQYF. The chain carries TRBV20-1 and TRBJ2-7; D is possibly TRBD1 (6 bases). CDR3 length: 13 residues. The V end lost 2 bases, the J end lost 4 bases, and 12 bases lay between the germline ends. CDR1 and CDR2 from the germline V gene are DFQATT and SNEGSKA (reference sequence).

This clonotype has only a few counts. The rearrangement uses TRBV12-3 or TRBV12-4 and TRBJ1-2; 7 nucleotides match TRBD1. This CDR3 spans 13 amino acids. V lost 5 bases to trimming and J lost 8 bases; unmatched junction nucleotides: 8. The CDR3 sequence: CASSPGTAVGYTF. The CDR3 coding sequence is TGTGCCAGCAGTCCCGGGACAGCAGTCGGCTACACCTTC.

This clonotype was found many times. The chain couples TRBV5-1 to TRBJ2-7, with D unresolved. The CDR3 extends over 13 amino acids. Looked up from germline, CDR1 is SGHRS and CDR2 is YFSETQ. Trimming took off 2 bases at V and 2 bases at J, with 8 bases between the two ends. The CDR3 DNA sequence: TGCGCCAGCAGCTTCAGTGATCCCTACGAGCAGTACTTC. Amino acids: CASSFSDPYEQYF.

V gene TRBV6-2 or TRBV6-3 combines with J gene TRBJ2-1; D could derive from TRBD1 or TRBD2 (5 bases each). The CDR3 runs 12 residues. With 4 bases removed from V and 13 bases from J, the gap between germline ends came to 14 bases. Looked up from germline, CDR1 is MNHEY and CDR2 is SVGEGT. The CDR3 nucleotides read TGTGCCAGCAGTTTGTCTGGGACGATACAGTTCTTC. Translating it yields CASSLSGTIQFF.

V is TRBV12-3 or TRBV12-4 and J is TRBJ2-5, with 9 bases that match TRBD2. V lost 3 bases to trimming and J lost 5 bases; unmatched junction nucleotides: 4. This CDR3 is built from 14 residues. The CDR3 reads CASSFRAGGETQYF. The DNA of the CDR3 is TGTGCCAGCAGTTTTAGAGCGGGGGGCGAGACCCAGTACTTC.

This clonotype has at least ten counts. The chain links TRBV29-1 to TRBJ1-2, with D hard to call. This CDR3 has 13 amino acids. Germline-derived CDR1 and CDR2 are SQVTM and ANQGSEA. Trimming shortened V by 3 bases and J by 7 bases, and 15 bases separated the two germline ends. The CDR3 nucleotides are TGCAGCGTTGATGTTTCGGGGTCGTCTGGCTACACCTTC. This gives the protein CSVDVSGSSGYTF.